This TCR beta chain stems from a study of T-cell memory formation after mild COVID-19. TCRdb re-called the 5' RACE reads through MiXCR, storing one row per CDR3 protein. The sample has over 350,000 distinct CDR3 sequences, 20% to 30% seen once. V lost 8 bases, J lost 2 bases, and 15 bases lay in between. Germline lookup yields CDR1 SGHRS and CDR2 YFSETQ. The CDR3 covers 14 residues. Study-wide findings and caveats: Mainly CM and EM harbored the contracting CD4+ clones; mainly EMRA harbored the CD8+ ones.

Worth noting for this clonotype: Antigen: not known.

The material sequenced was PBMCs or a T cell subset sorted from them (not recorded which). V is TRBV5-1 and J is TRBJ2-3, with D perhaps TRBD1 (6 bases). The TCR was taken from an adult woman who had mild COVID-19 (a few samples of this study predate the infection). Cell type and time point are not known. For the CDR3, the DNA is TGCGCCAGTAATGAAGGACAGAACACAGATACGCAGTATTTT. This gives the protein CASNEGQNTDTQYF.